Listed below are T cell receptor beta chains from one sample, sequenced in a study of persistence of HIV-infected CD4 T cells. Antigens of these TCRs are unknown. The assay was immunoSEQ multiplex PCR, and TCRdb's table has in-frame clones only and misses some. The data show about 40,000 clones, with 75% to 80% seen just once and more than 13% held by the top ten. The input for sequencing was CD4+ T cells sorted from PBMCs after approximately 18-hour stimulation, taken from a patient who received antiretroviral therapy. The receptors stem from an adult man with HIV who was CMV-seropositive. CDR3s include the opening cysteine and the closing phenylalanine or tryptophan. The D gene is left open where the match is weak. Size is stated for part of the rows, as once, few or many counts, or as a class when the clone is expanded.

CDR3 protein | CDR3 DNA | J gene | V gene | D gene | clone size
CASSSGRNNSPLHF | TGTGCCAGCAGTTCTGGGCGGAATAATTCACCCCTCCACTTT | TRBJ1-6 | TRBV6-5 | . | .
CASSLVSGKSNQPQHF | TGTGCCAGCAGCTTAGTATCAGGGAAAAGTAATCAGCCCCAGCATTTT | TRBJ1-5 | TRBV7-2 | . | .
CASSFLRDYYGYTF | TGTGCCAGCAGTTTCCTCCGGGATTACTATGGCTACACCTTC | TRBJ1-2 | TRBV7-2 | . | few
CASSAAGGNNEQFF | TGTGCCAGTAGTGCGGCAGGGGGAAACAATGAGCAGTTCTTC | TRBJ2-1 | TRBV19 | TRBD1 | .
CASSPLGTGGLNEQFF | TGTGCCAGCTCACCTCTCGGGACAGGGGGCTTAAATGAGCAGTTCTTC | TRBJ2-1 | TRBV18 | TRBD1 | once
CASSPSGTGVSGYTF | TGTGCCAGCAGTCCCTCCGGGACAGGGGTGAGCGGCTACACCTTC | TRBJ1-2 | TRBV27 | TRBD1 | .
CASSLRHYSNQPQHF | TGTGCCAGCAGCTTACGACACTATAGCAATCAGCCCCAGCATTTT | TRBJ1-5 | TRBV7-2 | . | .
CASSPYPEVQGGSFGNTIYF | TGTGCCAGCAGTCCTTATCCGGAAGTACAGGGGGGCAGTTTTGGAAACACCATATATTTT | TRBJ1-3 | TRBV28 | TRBD1 | .
CASIRQGEVDYGYTF | TGTGCCAGCATTCGACAGGGTGAGGTCGACTATGGCTACACCTTC | TRBJ1-2 | TRBV6-5 | TRBD1 | .
CASSSLAGGPLEQFF | TGTGCCAGCAGCTCTCTAGCGGGGGGGCCTCTTGAGCAGTTCTTC | TRBJ2-1 | TRBV7-2 | TRBD2 | .
CASSQGTGYYNEQFF | TGTGCCAGTAGTCAGGGGACAGGGTACTACAATGAGCAGTTCTTC | TRBJ2-1 | TRBV19 | TRBD1 | .
CSVIRGRMNTEAFF | TGCAGCGTTATTCGGGGCCGGATGAACACTGAAGCTTTCTTT | TRBJ1-1 | TRBV29-1 | . | .
CAWTLGTSGSYEQYF | TGTGCCTGGACGTTAGGGACTAGCGGGAGTTACGAGCAGTACTTC | TRBJ2-7 | TRBV30 | TRBD2 | .
CASSILPGQGVGQPQHF | TGTGCCAGTAGTATATTGCCGGGACAGGGGGTGGGTCAGCCCCAGCATTTT | TRBJ1-5 | TRBV19 | TRBD1 | .
CSAILVEEQFF | TGCAGTGCCATCCTAGTGGAGGAGCAGTTCTTC | TRBJ2-1 | TRBV20-1 | . | .
CASSSEGTANYGYTF | TGTGCCAGCTCCTCAGAGGGAACCGCTAACTATGGCTACACCTTC | TRBJ1-2 | TRBV2 | . | .
CASSQLGQGNTGELFF | TGTGCCAGCAGCCAATTGGGACAGGGGAACACCGGGGAGCTGTTTTTT | TRBJ2-2 | TRBV14 | TRBD1 | few
CASSELGDTQYF | TGTGCCAGCAGCGAGTTAGGAGATACGCAGTATTTT | TRBJ2-3 | TRBV9 | . | few
CASSKARRAGGLYNEQFF | TGTGCCAGCAGCAAGGCTCGACGAGCGGGGGGCTTGTACAATGAGCAGTTCTTC | TRBJ2-1 | TRBV7-2 | TRBD2 | few
CASSSPGTGTDTQYF | TGTGCCAGCAGCTCACCCGGGACAGGAACAGATACGCAGTATTTT | TRBJ2-3 | TRBV7-9 | TRBD1 | .
CASSSVTISSYEQYF | TGTGCCAGCTCCTCGGTGACTATATCCTCCTACGAGCAGTACTTC | TRBJ2-7 | TRBV18 | . | few
CASSLPSRVDQPQHF | TGTGCCAGCAGTCTTCCCTCCAGGGTCGATCAGCCCCAGCATTTT | TRBJ1-5 | TRBV5-8 | . | .
CASSLFLAGDDEQFF | TGTGCCAGCAGCTTGTTCCTAGCGGGAGACGATGAGCAGTTCTTC | TRBJ2-1 | TRBV5-6 | TRBD2 | .
CASSVEGASGEKLFF | TGTGCCAGCAGTGTGGAAGGGGCAAGCGGTGAAAAACTGTTTTTT | TRBJ1-4 | TRBV2 | . | few
CAWSTPRQTGNTIYF | TGTGCCTGGAGTACCCCTCGGCAGACCGGAAACACCATATATTTT | TRBJ1-3 | TRBV30 | . | .
CASSLSPGSSYNSPLHF | TGTGCCAGCAGTTTATCCCCAGGGAGCTCCTATAATTCACCCCTCCACTTT | TRBJ1-6 | TRBV27 | . | .
CATSLDQYEQYF | TGTGCCACCAGCTTAGACCAATACGAGCAGTACTTC | TRBJ2-7 | TRBV15 | . | .
CASSQDRRAGQPQHF | TGTGCCAGCAGCCAAGATCGAAGGGCAGGACAGCCCCAGCATTTT | TRBJ1-5 | TRBV3-1/TRBV3-2 | . | .
CASSRSGTGNTIYF | TGTGCCAGCAGCCGATCGGGAACTGGAAACACCATATATTTT | TRBJ1-3 | TRBV6-5 | . | few
CSAIYFNEQFF | TGCAGTGCAATTTACTTCAATGAGCAGTTCTTC | TRBJ2-1 | TRBV20-1 | . | .
CASSEVWGIATEAFF | TGTGCCAGCAGTGAAGTATGGGGGATAGCTACTGAAGCTTTCTTT | TRBJ1-1 | TRBV6-1 | . | .
CASSSPGMSNQPQHF | TGTGCCAGCAGCTCCCCGGGGATGAGCAATCAGCCCCAGCATTTT | TRBJ1-5 | TRBV7-2 | . | .
CASSPRALAGSAVEQFF | TGTGCCAGTAGTCCCCGGGCATTAGCGGGATCGGCGGTTGAGCAGTTCTTC | TRBJ2-1 | TRBV19 | TRBD2 | .
CSVAGSGANVLTF | TGCAGCGTTGCGGGCTCTGGGGCCAACGTCCTGACTTTC | TRBJ2-6 | TRBV29-1 | . | .
CASSTDPYNQPQHF | TGTGCCAGCAGTACTGACCCTTACAATCAGCCCCAGCATTTT | TRBJ1-5 | TRBV2 | . | .
CASSYGQVIRGEKLFF | TGTGCCAGCAGCTATGGACAGGTTATCAGAGGTGAAAAACTGTTTTTT | TRBJ1-4 | TRBV7-2 | TRBD1 | .
CASGDKNYEQYF | TGTGCCAGCGGGGACAAAAACTACGAGCAGTACTTC | TRBJ2-7 | TRBV2 | . | .
CASSYSRQGGNTEAFF | TGTGCCAGCAGTTACTCCCGACAGGGGGGGAACACTGAAGCTTTCTTT | TRBJ1-1 | TRBV6-5 | TRBD1 | .
CASKSSGSSPYNEQFF | TGCGCCAGCAAATCGAGCGGGAGCAGCCCCTACAATGAGCAGTTCTTC | TRBJ2-1 | TRBV10-1 | TRBD2 | .
CASSFGTGEKLFF | TGCGCCAGCAGCTTTGGGACAGGTGAAAAACTGTTTTTT | TRBJ1-4 | TRBV5-1 | TRBD1 | .
CASIPRGLAGYSTGELFF | TGTGCCAGTATCCCAAGGGGACTAGCGGGTTATTCCACCGGGGAGCTGTTTTTT | TRBJ2-2 | TRBV19 | TRBD2 | .
CASSEDSTARTEAFF | TGCGCCAGCAGTGAAGACTCCACAGCAAGGACTGAAGCTTTCTTT | TRBJ1-1 | TRBV10-1 | . | once
CASSETHTTNEKLFF | TGTGCCAGCAGTGAGACTCACACAACTAATGAAAAACTGTTTTTT | TRBJ1-4 | TRBV25-1 | . | .
CASSPGTGGSLGTEAFF | TGCGCCAGCAGCCCCGGGACAGGGGGCTCATTAGGCACTGAAGCTTTCTTT | TRBJ1-1 | TRBV5-1 | TRBD1 | .
CASSERDRVDYGYTF | TGTGCCAGCAGTGAAAGGGACAGGGTGGACTATGGCTACACCTTC | TRBJ1-2 | TRBV6-1 | TRBD1 | few
CAWSTGTGASTGELFF | TGTGCCTGGAGTACCGGGACAGGAGCTAGCACCGGGGAGCTGTTTTTT | TRBJ2-2 | TRBV30 | TRBD1 | .
CASSFGTLNTGELFF | TGTGCCAGCAGCTTCGGGACTTTAAACACCGGGGAGCTGTTTTTT | TRBJ2-2 | TRBV5-6 | . | .
CASKTGGINTEAFF | TGTGCCAGCAAAACAGGGGGTATCAACACTGAAGCTTTCTTT | TRBJ1-1 | TRBV7-9 | TRBD1 | .
CASSLPGAYNSPLHF | TGTGCCAGCAGCTTACCAGGGGCCTATAATTCACCCCTCCACTTT | TRBJ1-6 | TRBV7-2 | . | few
CASSLERVASGNNEQFF | TGTGCCAGCAGCTTAGAGAGGGTGGCTAGCGGGAACAATGAGCAGTTCTTC | TRBJ2-1 | TRBV13 | TRBD2 | .
CASSVRGSNTEAFF | TGTGCCAGCAGCGTAAGGGGCTCGAACACTGAAGCTTTCTTT | TRBJ1-1 | TRBV9 | . | .